Listed below are T cell receptor beta chains from one sample, sequenced in a study of cytomegalovirus exposure and HLA in healthy donors. Sequencing used immunoSEQ multiplex PCR; TCRdb keeps in-frame clones, though not all of them. This repertoire shows 180,000 or so clones, roughly 9.5% found once; its top ten account for roughly 1.3%. Sequenced sample: PBMCs. The source of these receptors is a woman aged 25-40 years in good health and CMV-seropositive. Both conserved end residues are part of each CDR3. A D gene is named only where the DNA matches it firmly. Where a row states a size, it is once, few, many or the class of an expanded clone; other rows omit it.

>TRBV5-4|NA|15|few|TRBJ2-1
TGTGCCAGCAGCTCGGAGGGTGGGCCCTACAATGAGCAGTTCTTC
CASSSEGGPYNEQFF
>TRBV14|NA|16|NA|TRBJ1-4
TGTGCCAGCAGCCAAAACCAGTTCGCAACTAATGAAAAACTGTTTTTT
CASSQNQFATNEKLFF
>TRBV11-1|NA|15|few|TRBJ2-3
TGTGCCAGCAGCTTACGTTTTCCGGGCACAGATACGCAGTATTTT
CASSLRFPGTDTQYF
>TRBV5-5|NA|14|NA|TRBJ2-5
TGTGCCAGCAGCTTGTGGGGGGGCGGAGAGACCCAGTACTTC
CASSLWGGGETQYF
>TRBV6-6|TRBD2|16|NA|TRBJ2-7
TGTGCCAGCAGTTATCGGGGGGATTCTTCCTCCTACGAGCAGTACTTC
CASSYRGDSSSYEQYF
>TRBV18|NA|16|few|TRBJ1-4
TGTGCCAGCTCACCCCGGAGGGGAGGAGGAGATGAAAAACTGTTTTTT
CASSPRRGGGDEKLFF
>TRBV2|NA|14|few|TRBJ1-5
TGTGCCAGCAGTGAAGTGACAGGCAATCAGCCCCAGCATTTT
CASSEVTGNQPQHF
>TRBV2|NA|13|NA|TRBJ2-7
TGTGCCAGCAGTGGACCAGGGGTCTACGAGCAGTACTTC
CASSGPGVYEQYF
>TRBV5-4|TRBD1|16|few|TRBJ1-4
TGTGCCAGCAGCCGAAGACGGGACAGAGAGAATGAAAAACTGTTTTTT
CASSRRRDRENEKLFF
>TRBV7-2|TRBD2|15|once|TRBJ2-7
TGTGCCAGCAGCCGCACTAGCGACGGGTCCTACGAGCAGTACTTC
CASSRTSDGSYEQYF
>TRBV27|NA|13|few|TRBJ1-2
TGTGCCAGCAGATCAGATGGTCAGGGGAGCTACACCTTC
CASRSDGQGSYTF
>TRBV15|NA|16|NA|TRBJ1-2
TGTGCCACCAGCAGAGATGGGGGGAGGGGGAACTATGGCTACACCTTC
CATSRDGGRGNYGYTF
>TRBV28|NA|16|few|TRBJ1-1
TGTGCCAGCAGTTATCCCACGGGGCGGGATAACACTGAAGCTTTCTTT
CASSYPTGRDNTEAFF
>TRBV29-1|NA|11|NA|TRBJ2-3
TGCAGCGTTGGCCTAGCAGATACGCAGTATTTT
CSVGLADTQYF
>TRBV27|TRBD1|14|NA|TRBJ2-7
TGTGCCAGCAGTTCCCCGACAGGGACCTACGAGCAGTACTTC
CASSSPTGTYEQYF
>TRBV11-2|TRBD2|14|NA|TRBJ2-4
TGTGCCAGCAGCCCACTAGCGGGAAAAAACATTCAGTACTTC
CASSPLAGKNIQYF
>TRBV7-2|TRBD2|17|few|TRBJ2-3
TGTGCCAGCAGCTTCCCGGGACTAGCGGGATTTCCAGATACGCAGTATTTT
CASSFPGLAGFPDTQYF
>TRBV6-4|TRBD2|14|NA|TRBJ2-2
TGTGCCAGCAGTGGGACTAGCGGGACCGGGGAGCTGTTTTTT
CASSGTSGTGELFF
>TRBV5-3|NA|15|few|TRBJ1-5
TGTGCCAGAAGCCCGGGGGATAAGAGCAATCAGCCCCAGCATTTT
CARSPGDKSNQPQHF
>TRBV5-1|TRBD2|18|few|TRBJ2-1
TGCGCCAGCAGCTTGGTGAGAACCAGGACTAGCGGCTACAATGAGCAGTTCTTC
CASSLVRTRTSGYNEQFF
>TRBV9|NA|14|NA|TRBJ1-2
TGTGCCAGCAGCCCGGACAGCCCTAACTATGGCTACACCTTC
CASSPDSPNYGYTF
>TRBV2|TRBD2|14|NA|TRBJ2-3
TGTGCCGGCAGCGGGAGAGGGCCCACAGATACGCAGTATTTT
CAGSGRGPTDTQYF
>TRBV19|NA|12|few|TRBJ1-2
TGTGCCAGTAGTAGCAGGAACTATGGCTACACCTTC
CASSSRNYGYTF
>TRBV10-2|TRBD2|17|few|TRBJ2-1
TGCGCCAGCAGTGACCCTAGGAGGACTAGCGGTTACAATGAGCAGTTCTTC
CASSDPRRTSGYNEQFF
>TRBV5-4|TRBD2|15|few|TRBJ2-7
TGTGCCAGCAGCTTAATCACTAGCGGGAGGGGCGAGCAGTACTTC
CASSLITSGRGEQYF
>TRBV7-6|NA|14|NA|TRBJ2-7
TGTGCCAGCAGTCCGTCTAGGAGCTCCTACGAGCAGTACTTC
CASSPSRSSYEQYF
>TRBV7-2|NA|14|NA|TRBJ1-4
TGTGCCAGCAGCTTAGCGGGAGGGTGGGAAAAACTGTTTTTT
CASSLAGGWEKLFF
>TRBV9|NA|13|NA|TRBJ2-7
TGTGCCACCAGATCCGGGAGTTCCTACGAGCAGTACTTC
CATRSGSSYEQYF
>TRBV29-1|NA|14|NA|TRBJ2-7
TGCAGCGGCCTAGGACAGTCCGGATCCTACGAGCAGTACTTC
CSGLGQSGSYEQYF
>TRBV5-6|NA|17|few|TRBJ1-4
TGTGCCAGCAGCTTGGGCTTGAGTGGAGGTCATAATGAAAAACTGTTTTTT
CASSLGLSGGHNEKLFF
>TRBV6-4|TRBD2|15|NA|TRBJ2-1
TGTGCCAGCAGTCTAGCGGGAGAATCCGGCAATGAGCAGTTCTTC
CASSLAGESGNEQFF
>TRBV30|TRBD1|13|few|TRBJ2-7
TGTGCCTGGAGTCAACAGGGGGGCTACGAGCAGTACTTC
CAWSQQGGYEQYF
>TRBV27|NA|15|few|TRBJ2-1
TGTGCCAGCAGTTTATTAGCGGAAGATTACAATGAGCAGTTCTTC
CASSLLAEDYNEQFF
>TRBV27|NA|11|NA|TRBJ2-7
TGTGCCAGCAAACGGGGCTACGAGCAGTACTTC
CASKRGYEQYF
>TRBV19|TRBD1|16|NA|TRBJ1-5
TGTGCCAGTAGTACAAGGACAGGGCCGGGCAATCAGCCCCAGCATTTT
CASSTRTGPGNQPQHF
>TRBV2|TRBD1|15|NA|TRBJ2-3
TGTGCCAGCAGTCCCTGGACAGGGTCACCAGATACGCAGTATTTT
CASSPWTGSPDTQYF
>TRBV27|NA|13|NA|TRBJ1-2
TGTGCCAGCAGTCCCGGGGGAGGCTATGGCTACACCTTC
CASSPGGGYGYTF
>TRBV10-1|TRBD1|13|few|TRBJ2-5
TGCGCCAGCAGTGACGGGACAGAAGAGACCCAGTACTTC
CASSDGTEETQYF
>TRBV7-8|NA|14|few|TRBJ2-1
TGTGCCAGCAGCTTAGACAGCTCCTACAATGAGCAGTTCTTC
CASSLDSSYNEQFF
>TRBV4-2|TRBD1|15|few|TRBJ1-3
TGTGCCAGCAGCCCCGGGACAGCCTCTGGAAACACCATATATTTT
CASSPGTASGNTIYF
>TRBV5-1|TRBD1|15|NA|TRBJ2-1
TGCGCCAGCGGTCCGGGACAGGGGACCTACAATGAGCAGTTCTTC
CASGPGQGTYNEQFF
>TRBV13|NA|18|NA|TRBJ2-7
TGTGCCAGCAGCGAAACCCTGGCTGGGGGTAGCGGTGCCTACGAGCAGTACTTC
CASSETLAGGSGAYEQYF
>TRBV5-1|TRBD2|15|NA|TRBJ2-3
TGCGCCAGCAGCTTAAGGCTAGCGGGAGGGGATACGCAGTATTTT
CASSLRLAGGDTQYF
>TRBV5-1|TRBD2|17|few|TRBJ2-2
TGCGCCAGCAGCCTGTACCGTATAGCGGGGGGCGCCGGGGAGCTGTTTTTT
CASSLYRIAGGAGELFF
>TRBV12-5|TRBD1|19|NA|TRBJ2-7
TGTGCTAGTGGTTTGCCGAGACAGGGGGTGGCTAGCGCTCTCAACGAGCAGTACTTC
CASGLPRQGVASALNEQYF
>TRBV2|NA|15|NA|TRBJ2-1
TGTGCCAGCAGTGAATCACTAGTCTCCTACAATGAGCAGTTCTTC
CASSESLVSYNEQFF
>TRBV9|NA|15|few|TRBJ2-5
TGTGCCAGCAGCGTAGCTTCGGCAGGGGAAGGGACCCAGTACTTC
CASSVASAGEGTQYF
>TRBV5-1|NA|16|few|TRBJ1-1
TGCGCCAGCAGCTCGTCTCGTGGAGGGGAAAGTACTGAAGCTTTCTTT
CASSSSRGGESTEAFF
>TRBV27|NA|16|NA|TRBJ1-3
TGTGCCAGCCGCCCTAGGCAGAGAAGAGCCGGAAACACCATATATTTT
CASRPRQRRAGNTIYF
>TRBV6-6|NA|15|few|TRBJ1-5
TGTGCCAGCAGTGGCGGACTAGGTAGCAATCAGCCCCAGCATTTT
CASSGGLGSNQPQHF
>TRBV5-8|NA|17|NA|TRBJ1-5
TGTGCCAGCAGCTTGGTTAGGGGCGCCCAAGGAACTCAGCCCCAGCATTTT
CASSLVRGAQGTQPQHF
>TRBV6-6|TRBD1|15|few|TRBJ2-7
TGTGCCAGCAGTTTGCCGGGACAGGGTTGGTACGAGCAGTACTTC
CASSLPGQGWYEQYF
>TRBV2|NA|15|NA|TRBJ1-1
TGTGCCAGCAGTGAAGCCCCCCGCGTAAACACTGAAGCTTTCTTT
CASSEAPRVNTEAFF
>TRBV27|TRBD1|12|few|TRBJ2-7
TGTGCCACCTGGGACAGGGGCAACGAGCAGTACTTC
CATWDRGNEQYF
>TRBV5-1|NA|14|few|TRBJ1-1
TGCGCCAGCAGCTTGGTCGGGGGAAGGACTGAAGCTTTCTTT
CASSLVGGRTEAFF
>TRBV7-3|TRBD2|13|NA|TRBJ2-4
TGTGCCAGCAGCCCCGCGGGGGGCGACATTCAGTACTTC
CASSPAGGDIQYF
>TRBV2|NA|12|few|TRBJ2-5
TGTGCCAGCCTGACAGTCCAAGAGACCCAGTACTTC
CASLTVQETQYF
>TRBV19|NA|15|few|TRBJ2-2
TGTGCCAGTAGTATACAGGGTGCGGTTACCGGGGAGCTGTTTTTT
CASSIQGAVTGELFF